These T cell receptor beta chains were read from a single sample in a study of blood T cell repertoires in COVID-19. Sequencing used immunoSEQ multiplex PCR; TCRdb keeps in-frame clones, though not all of them. The table has about 300,000 clones, approximately 84% seen once; the top ten hold over 1.1%. The sample was peripheral blood. These receptor sequences come from a human donor with COVID-19, enrolled during active disease. The donor label of this sample is uncertain. The conserved cysteine and the conserved F or W are not part of the CDR3 here. Fields, in order: J gene, V gene, CDR3 protein.

TRBJ2-1,TRBV11-2,ASNLNRDLYNEQF
TRBJ2-1,TRBV28,ASSPWDSFVGTSYNEQF
TRBJ2-7,TRBV19,ASSSLPGYEQY
TRBJ2-5,TRBV7-7,ASSFAAQETQY
TRBJ1-1,TRBV4-1,ASSHVGRLGEAF
TRBJ1-5,TRBV19,ASSSGTGAPSNQPQH
TRBJ2-1,TRBV5-1,ASSLGGTRSYNEQF
TRBJ1-5,TRBV29-1,SVEVGGTQH
TRBJ1-1,TRBV28,ATTGQEVQAF
TRBJ2-7,TRBV7-2,ASGGDFGSYEQY
TRBJ2-1,TRBV28,ASLSREQSYNEQF
TRBJ2-5,TRBV19,ASSQSGSETQY
TRBJ1-6,TRBV7-2,ASQLRRTGRDSPLH
TRBJ2-1,TRBV18,ASSPLRGSYNEQF
TRBJ2-5,TRBV11-2,ASSFIPRGETQY
TRBJ2-7,TRBV30,AWSSGYEQY
TRBJ1-1,TRBV27,ASSFRQGGTEAF
TRBJ1-5,TRBV19,ASSALGQGGNQPQH
TRBJ1-1,TRBV6-2/TRBV6-3,ASSYSEGLTEAF
TRBJ2-5,TRBV5-4,ASSGDSATQETQY
TRBJ2-5,TRBV14,ASSQGDRLAGETQY
TRBJ1-3,TRBV19,ASSPIETGMRSGNTIY
TRBJ2-2,TRBV28,ASKASGRAATGELF
TRBJ2-7,TRBV25-1,ASRPRGSYEQY
TRBJ1-2,TRBV15,ATSREARQGGYT
TRBJ1-5,TRBV20-1,SACAPGQGLLNQPQH
TRBJ2-5,TRBV3-1/TRBV3-2,ASSRSSSGPQETQY
TRBJ1-2,TRBV18,ASSPPDFGYT
TRBJ2-1,TRBV3-1/TRBV3-2,ASSQGSGRANEQF
TRBJ2-7,TRBV19,ASSGTSDIYEQY
TRBJ2-5,TRBV7-9,ASRAGLSLGGTQY
TRBJ2-1,TRBV9,ASSVGTGGPNEQF
TRBJ2-3,TRBV14,ASSQVESGRAKDTQY
TRBJ2-5,TRBV6-1,ASSEDRRVPYQETQY
TRBJ1-2,TRBV9,ASSVESQNYGYT
TRBJ1-2,TRBV29-1,SVAGSGDYYGYT
TRBJ1-1,TRBV7-3,ASSPDREAAF
TRBJ2-5,TRBV4-1,ASSQAELAEQETQY
TRBJ1-6,TRBV11-3,ASSSEARSDSPLH
TRBJ2-7,TRBV10-3,AIARQGLKGYEQY
TRBJ1-5,TRBV10-3,AIGRDRGNQPQH